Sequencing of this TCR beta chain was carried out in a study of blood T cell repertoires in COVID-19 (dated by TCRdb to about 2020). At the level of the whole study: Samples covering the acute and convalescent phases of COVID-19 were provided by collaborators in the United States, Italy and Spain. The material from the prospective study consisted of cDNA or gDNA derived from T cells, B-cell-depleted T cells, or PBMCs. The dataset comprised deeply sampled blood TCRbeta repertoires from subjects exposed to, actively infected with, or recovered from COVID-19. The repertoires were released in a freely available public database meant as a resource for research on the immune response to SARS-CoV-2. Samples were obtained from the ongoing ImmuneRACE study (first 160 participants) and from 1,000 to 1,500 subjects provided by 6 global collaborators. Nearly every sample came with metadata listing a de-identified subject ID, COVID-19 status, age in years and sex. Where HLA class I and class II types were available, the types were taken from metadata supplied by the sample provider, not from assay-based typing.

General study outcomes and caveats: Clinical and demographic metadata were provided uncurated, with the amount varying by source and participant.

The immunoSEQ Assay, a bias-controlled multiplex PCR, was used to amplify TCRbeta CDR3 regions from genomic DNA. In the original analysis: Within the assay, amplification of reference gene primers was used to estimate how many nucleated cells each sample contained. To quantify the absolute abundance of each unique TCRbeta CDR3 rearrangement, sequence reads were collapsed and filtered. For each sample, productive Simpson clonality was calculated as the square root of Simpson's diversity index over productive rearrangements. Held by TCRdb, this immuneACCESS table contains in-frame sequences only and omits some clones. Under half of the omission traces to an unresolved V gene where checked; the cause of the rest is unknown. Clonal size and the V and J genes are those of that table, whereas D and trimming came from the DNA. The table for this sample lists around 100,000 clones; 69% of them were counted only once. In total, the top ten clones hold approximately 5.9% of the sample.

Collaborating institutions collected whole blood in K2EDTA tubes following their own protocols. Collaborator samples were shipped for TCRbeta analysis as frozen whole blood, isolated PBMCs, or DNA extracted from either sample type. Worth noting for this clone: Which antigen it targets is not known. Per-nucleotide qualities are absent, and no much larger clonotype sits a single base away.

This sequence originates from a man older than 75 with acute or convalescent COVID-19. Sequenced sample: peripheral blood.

The CDR3 has the sequence CASSFGGRETQYF. The DNA reads TGTGCCAGCAGTTTTGGTGGGAGGGAGACCCAGTACTTC. Here the chain combines TRBV12-3 or TRBV12-4 and TRBJ2-5, with TRBD2 as a weak D call on 6 bases. From the cysteine up to the phenylalanine, the CDR3 has a length of 13 residues. Just CDR3 DNA is preserved here, 39 bases in frame from base 1. V sheds 3 bases and J sheds 5 bases, leaving 10 bases between their ends.